This T cell receptor (beta chain) derives from a study of regulatory T cells in long-lasting Graves disease (dated by TCRdb to the early 2020s). Background on the whole study: To count as having persistent Graves' disease, a patient had to have received antithyroid drug treatment for over 5 years with TSH receptor autoantibodies remaining persistently positive. Peripheral blood TCR sequencing and RNA sequencing compared persistent Graves' disease patients with newly diagnosed Graves' disease patients. The study took place in China and was registered as a clinical trial. A total of around 35 samples were covered by TCR sequencing, comprising around 13 persistent and around 20 newly diagnosed Graves' disease patients. Persistent Graves' disease patients in the clinical cohort had taken antithyroid drugs for roughly 10 years on average. The full study reports these points: The small sample size was acknowledged by the authors as a limitation that may reduce accuracy. The study examined only peripheral blood because the primary lesion, thyroid tissue, could not be accessed. More public clonotypes were shared among persistent patients (roughly 2,700) than among newly diagnosed patients (just under 1,000). Compared with newly diagnosed patients, persistent Graves' disease patients had lower TCR Shannon entropy and fewer highly expanded clones, which suggests clonal expansion. Sequencing and analysis were limited to the TCR beta chain. TRBV28, TRBJ1-2 and TRBJ2-5 were preferentially used in persistent disease, while TRBV20-1 and TRBJ2-1 were favored in newly diagnosed disease.

This clonotype was found many times. No cognate antigen has been identified for it. It has no much larger one-base neighbor in the sample; base qualities were not kept. In light of the paper, this sample's time point label describes: persistent/refractory GD, antithyroid drugs over 5 years with positive TRAb. For both TCR sequencing and RNA sequencing, RNA was extracted from PBMCs using TRIzol. Graves' disease was diagnosed according to American Thyroid Association guidelines. Patients for the study were recruited at an endocrinology department in Xi'an, China. From each patient, around 9 milliliters of peripheral blood was collected into an EDTA anticoagulant tube. Ficoll Paque Plus density gradient separation was used to isolate PBMCs, and no further T cell sorting was done. An Agilent 2100 Bioanalyzer and agarose gel were used to check RNA quality, and a NanoDrop 2000 was used to measure RNA concentration.

Libraries were prepared through multiplex PCR. These reads were obtained on an Illumina HiSeq 4000. TCR beta libraries were built with iRepertoire HTBI primers and Arm-PCR amplification of CDR3 regions. Before sequencing, the PCR products went through gel purification. In the paper's pipeline: Gene usage analysis of CDR3 amino acid clonotypes relied on the roughly 64 TRBV and fewer than 15 TRBJ segments identified across samples. Filtered high-quality paired reads were merged into contigs using COPE and FqMerger. BLAST was used to align contigs to the IMGT TRBV, TRBD and TRBJ reference genes, and CDR3 was defined following IMGT. Any clonotype with a frequency above 0.1% was counted as a highly expanded clone. Shannon entropy served as the measure of repertoire diversity, while the Gini coefficient captured V-J evenness. A clonotype found in more than one individual was treated as public. TCRdb trimmed public reads at Q25 via fastp, called clones via MiXCR and kept in-frame beta chains. One record per CDR3 amino acid sequence lists the most common genes and DNA. The V and J calls were determined by TCRdb, not by the authors. The sample contains 300,000 to 400,000 distinct CDR3 sequences, about 18% of them found a single time. The top ten hold about 29% of the sample.

The CDR3 holds 13 amino acids from the cysteine to the phenylalanine. The kept DNA is CDR3 alone, 39 bases in frame from the first base. The junction shows trimming of 2 bases on V and 8 bases on J, and the gene matches do not reach 1 base of it. From a lookup of the germline V gene, CDR1 and CDR2 are MNHEY and SVGEGT. Sequencing used peripheral blood mononuclear cells (PBMCs), obtained when the disease was refractory, from a patient treated with antithyroid drugs. This sequence originates from a female donor with Graves disease. Rearrangement joined TRBV6-2 or TRBV6-3 to TRBJ1-4; 8 central bases correspond to TRBD1. The DNA sequence is as follows: TGTGCCAGCAGTTACCGGGACAGGGAAAAACTGTTTTTT. The translation is CASSYRDREKLFF.